This TCR beta chain was documented in a study of chemoradiotherapy in HPV16-positive cancers. The protocol was immunoSEQ multiplex PCR, while the TCRdb copy is restricted to in-frame clones and leaves out a portion. The sample lists fewer than 25,000 clones; roughly 92% were seen once. Per the germline V gene, CDR1 is MGHDK and CDR2 is SYGVNS. V lost 7 bases to trimming and J lost 1 base; unmatched junction nucleotides: 10. The CDR3 extends over 15 amino acids. Sample: blood, taken from a patient who underwent chemoradiotherapy. The chain carries TRBV25-1 and TRBJ2-7, with TRBD1 matching over 7 bases. This receptor was identified in a human donor with HPV-associated anogenital cancer. The CDR3 region is CASNTETGSSYEQYF. CDR3 DNA sequence: TGTGCCAGCAACACAGAGACAGGGTCGTCCTACGAGCAGTACTTC.